Listed here are 20 T cell receptor beta chains from one sample, sequenced in a study of CD8 T cells in Susac syndrome. RNA amounts of about 0.45 to 1 ug underwent reverse transcription with random hexamers. Via MiXCR, TCRdb re-called the immunoSEQ multiplex PCR reads, giving one row per CDR3 protein. The sample contains some 180,000 distinct CDR3 sequences, 90% to 95% of which appear only once. Material: CD4+ T cells from PBMCs. The receptor source for this set is a human donor with Susac syndrome.

This rearrangement joins TRBV20-1 to TRBJ2-7, with TRBD2 matching over 11 bases. The germline V gene has CDR1 DFQATT and CDR2 SNEGSKA (reference sequence). V lost 4 bases to trimming and J lost 3 bases; unmatched junction nucleotides: 2. The CDR3 is 13 residues long. In nucleotides, the CDR3 is TGCAGTGCTAAACTAGCGGGAGTCTACGAGCAGTACTTC. Amino acid sequence: CSAKLAGVYEQYF.

The chain employs TRBV12-3 or TRBV12-4 and TRBJ1-5; 7 bases are a match to TRBD1. The V and J ends lost 6 bases and 6 bases, in that order; junction bases with no gene match: 14. The CDR3 runs 16 residues. CDR3 protein: CASSPALIRGSQPQHF. CDR3 nucleotide sequence: TGTGCCAGCAGCCCAGCCCTTATCAGGGGGTCTCAGCCCCAGCATTTT.

The table lists this clonotype with a few counts. This chain uses TRBV20-1 with TRBJ2-5; possible D gene TRBD1, 6 bases. V was pared by 1 base and J by 1 base, with 10 bases between. This CDR3 spans 14 amino acids. Per the germline V gene, CDR1 is DFQATT and CDR2 is SNEGSKA (reference sequence). CDR3 DNA sequence: TGCAGTGCTAGAGGGCAGGGGCTCCAAGAGACCCAGTACTTC. Protein product: CSARGQGLQETQYF.

The V call is TRBV10-3, the J call TRBJ1-1; D may be TRBD1 (6 bases). V was cut by 3 bases and J by 2 bases, with 13 bases left in between. The CDR3 has 15 residues. In germline, CDR1 is ENHRY, CDR2 SYGVKD. CDR3 in DNA: TGTGCCATCAGTGAATACGACAGGATCAACACTGAAGCTTTCTTT. Translated, it gives CAISEYDRINTEAFF.

This chain uses TRBV12-3 or TRBV12-4 with TRBJ2-7; 9 bases agree with TRBD2. V trimming: 1 base; J trimming: 3 bases; junction bases outside the gene matches: 4. The CDR3 totals 15 residues. The CDR3 here is CASSLEAGGVYEQYF. The DNA of the CDR3 is TGTGCCAGCAGTTTAGAGGCGGGAGGGGTCTACGAGCAGTACTTC.

The sample holds one count of this clonotype. The CDR3: CASIPLSGIWDSPLHF. For the CDR3, the DNA is TGTGCCAGCATTCCCCTATCGGGAATCTGGGATTCACCCCTCCACTTT. The chain links TRBV21-1 to TRBJ1-6. TRBV21-1 is flagged as a pseudogene. The length of the CDR3 is 16 residues.

J is TRBJ2-7 and V is TRBV3-1; tentatively, D is TRBD1 or TRBD2 (5 bases each). CDR3 size: 14 residues. Trimming cost V 3 bases and J 0 bases, with 9 bases left between them. Germline V gene data show CDR1 as LGHDT and CDR2 as YNNKEL (reference sequence). The CDR3 sequence is CASSQPGRSYEQYF. The CDR3 DNA sequence: TGTGCCAGCAGCCAGCCGGGACGCTCCTACGAGCAGTACTTC.

This clonotype was picked up one time. The chain links TRBV6-5 to TRBJ2-3; D perhaps matches TRBD1 (6 bases). The V end lost 6 bases, the J end lost 0 bases, and 10 bases lay between the germline ends. CDR1 is MNHEY and CDR2 is SVGAGI in the germline V gene. The CDR3 totals 14 residues. DNA of the CDR3: TGTGCCAGCAGACAAACAGGGAGCACAGATACGCAGTATTTT. Its protein is CASRQTGSTDTQYF.

This sequence joins TRBV2 and TRBJ1-1; 8 bases agree with TRBD1. V was pared by 5 bases and J by 0 bases, with 2 bases of the junction left unmatched. This CDR3 is 14 amino acids long. Germline CDR1 reads SNHLY; CDR2 reads FYNNEI. This CDR3 reads CASSMTGVNTEAFF. CDR3 coding DNA: TGTGCCAGCAGTATGACAGGGGTGAACACTGAAGCTTTCTTT.

The chain joins TRBV5-4 to TRBJ2-6; TRBD1 matches 9 bases. V lost 4 bases, J lost 0 bases, and 14 bases stayed unmatched. The germline V gene encodes CDR1 SGHNT and CDR2 YYREEE (reference sequence). The CDR3 is 20 residues long. The CDR3 here is CASSQDRGDMTGSGANVLTF. CDR3 DNA sequence: TGTGCCAGCAGCCAGGACAGGGGAGACATGACGGGCTCTGGGGCCAACGTCCTGACTTTC.

The J gene is TRBJ1-1, the V gene TRBV20-1; the D is unclear. The V and J ends lost 2 bases and 10 bases respectively, with 2 bases between them. This CDR3 spans 8 amino acids. Germline V lookup: CDR1 DFQATT, CDR2 SNEGSKA (reference sequence). The CDR3 spells CSARTAFF. As DNA, the CDR3 is TGCAGTGCTAGAACAGCTTTCTTT.

The chain employs TRBV29-1 and TRBJ1-1, with unresolved D. This CDR3 contains 13 residues. Between the trimmed V and J ends, which lost 4 bases and 2 bases, there was a span of 11 bases. The germline gives CDR1 SQVTM, CDR2 ANQGSEA. The CDR3 region is CSVGFVLNTEAFF. CDR3 nucleotides: TGCAGCGTTGGATTCGTCCTTAACACTGAAGCTTTCTTT.

V usage is TRBV14 and J usage is TRBJ1-2; TRBD1 agrees at 11 bases. The CDR3 has 14 residues. The ends lost 6 bases at V and 6 bases at J; junction bases unmatched: 6. Germline V gene data show CDR1 as SGHDN and CDR2 as FVKESK. CDR3 sequence: CASRRTGGRDGYTF. The DNA of the CDR3 is TGTGCCAGCAGGCGGACAGGGGGCCGTGATGGCTACACCTTC.

The gene calls are TRBV20-1 and TRBJ2-3, with 13 positions matching TRBD2. The V gene's germline CDR1 is DFQATT and CDR2 SNEGSKA (reference sequence). This CDR3 has 15 residues. With V trimmed by 6 bases and J by 2 bases, 5 bases remained unmatched. Here the CDR3 reads CSAGTSGEATDTQYF. The DNA of the CDR3 is TGCAGTGCAGGGACTAGCGGGGAAGCCACAGATACGCAGTATTTT.

The V gene is TRBV10-3, the J gene TRBJ2-7, with no clear D. CDR1 is ENHRY, CDR2 SYGVKD, per germline. The CDR3 runs to 13 residues. Trimming shortened V by 0 bases and J by 3 bases, and 6 bases separated the two germline ends. The CDR3 protein is CAISESSVYEQYF. CDR3 in DNA: TGTGCCATCAGTGAGTCGAGCGTCTACGAGCAGTACTTC.

The chain combines TRBV5-1 with TRBJ2-1; D is perhaps TRBD2 (6 bases). V gave up 0 bases and J gave up 4 bases, with 11 bases separating them. Germline V gives CDR1 SGHRS, CDR2 YFSETQ. The CDR3 sequence is 15 residues long. This CDR3 is CASSLEGTLYNEQFF. CDR3 nucleotides: TGCGCCAGCAGCTTGGAAGGGACTTTATACAATGAGCAGTTCTTC. Together with reference TRBV5-1 and TRBJ2-1, the CDR3 gives the full variable domain: KAGVTQTPRYLIKTRGQQVTLSCSPISGHRSVSWYQQTPGQGLQFLFEYFSETQRNKGNFPGRFSGRQFSNSRSEMNVSTLELGDSALYLCASSLEGTLYNEQFFGPGTRLTVL.

The CDR3 is CSARTASGLLSDTQYF. CDR3 in DNA: TGCAGTGCCCGGACGGCTAGCGGACTTTTATCGGATACGCAGTATTTT. This rearrangement joins TRBV20-1 to TRBJ2-3, with 7 bases matching TRBD2. Trimming cost V 6 bases and J 6 bases; bases outside gene matches: 18. Germline V gene lookup returns CDR1 DFQATT and CDR2 SNEGSKA (reference sequence). CDR3 length: 16 residues.

The V call is TRBV5-1, the J call TRBJ1-2; 8 positions match TRBD1. Germline assignment: CDR1 SGHRS and CDR2 YFSETQ. The CDR3 consists of 17 residues. V lost 5 bases, J lost 2 bases, and 14 bases stayed unmatched. Written as DNA, the CDR3 is TGCGCCAGCAGGGCATCGGGACAGGCCTTTTTAAACTATGGCTACACCTTC. It translates to CASRASGQAFLNYGYTF.

The chain uses TRBV6-1 and TRBJ2-5; possibly TRBD1 for D (6 bases). V lost 1 base, J lost 5 bases, and 14 bases lay in between. Germline values: CDR1 MNHNS, CDR2 SASEGT. The CDR3 is 15 residues long. CDR3 coding DNA: TGTGCCAGCAGTGAAGGGGCAGGGGCTTGGGAGACCCAGTACTTC. It specifies CASSEGAGAWETQYF.

The chain links TRBV20-1 to TRBJ2-7; D is uncertain. With 3 bases removed from V and 2 bases from J, the gap between germline ends came to 8 bases. The CDR3 runs to 12 residues. Germline-derived CDR1 and CDR2 are DFQATT and SNEGSKA (reference sequence). CDR3 region: CSARYRAYEQYF. The CDR3 coding sequence is TGCAGTGCTAGGTACAGAGCCTACGAGCAGTACTTC.